The TCR beta chain under discussion was sequenced for a study of T cells in Graves' hyperthyroidism and ophthalmopathy. General study findings and limits: Separation of ophthalmopathy from stable hyperthyroidism was achieved by a 13 V-J model.

Absent ophthalmopathy progression within 18 months defined stable Graves' hyperthyroidism. Thyroid ultrasound and orbital computed tomography, with clinical symptoms and serum thyroxine and TRAb, informed diagnoses. V shed 3 bases, J shed 3 bases, and the junction held 2 bases outside the gene matches. The CDR3 contains 14 residues. From germline, CDR1 is KGHDR and CDR2 SFDVKD. Amplification of TCR beta CDR3 regions was performed using RNA transcripts as template. A set of HTBI primers served as the primers for a first-round RT-PCR of the TCR CDR3. TCRdb reprocessed the multiplex PCR reads via MiXCR and lists one record per CDR3 protein. The profile shows about 540,000 distinct CDR3 sequences, around 45% of them singletons. To note about this clonotype: Its target is unknown.

The sequenced material came from peripheral blood or thyroid tissue (not recorded which). The chain links TRBV24-1 to TRBJ1-2; 8 positions agree with TRBD1. The sequence derives from a young woman with Graves' hyperthyroidism. The CDR3 nucleotides are TGTGCCACCAGTGATACACAGGGGGACTATGGCTACACCTTC. Translated, it gives CATSDTQGDYGYTF.